Shown below are 27 T cell receptor beta chains from a single sample sequenced in a study of T cell repertoires in cytomegalovirus infection. MiXCR, applied by TCRdb to the reads, yields one record per CDR3 protein. Here the sample spans about 570,000 distinct CDR3 sequences, 40% being singletons. These receptors' antigens are unknown. Sequencing was performed on cultured PBMCs, taken from culture after CMV antigen stimulation. The receptors were gathered from a human donor in good health (CMV status not recorded). Some clones in this sample may be carry-over from other donors' samples.

This clonotype occurred many times. The chain couples TRBV7-2 to TRBJ1-5; D not resolved. Looked up from germline, CDR1 is SGHTA and CDR2 is FQGNSA. Trimming left V 7 bases short and J 6 bases short, with 13 bases between. CDR3 size: 13 residues. CDR3 sequence reads: CASTRGSSQPQHF. The DNA for the CDR3 is TGTGCCAGCACCCGCGGTAGTTCTCAGCCCCAGCATTTT.

The chain carries TRBV19 and TRBJ2-1, with D unclear. Trimming left V 5 bases short and J 0 bases short, with 17 bases between. The CDR3 loop spans 17 amino acids. The germline V gene has CDR1 LNHDA and CDR2 SQIVND (reference sequence). CDR3 region: CASSSRPAHSSYNEQFF. As DNA, the CDR3 is TGTGCCAGTAGTTCCCGTCCCGCCCATAGCTCCTACAATGAGCAGTTCTTC.

The chain links TRBV28 to TRBJ2-1; either TRBD1 or TRBD2 may supply D (7 bases each). The V and J ends lost 6 bases and 6 bases respectively, with 18 bases between them. Germline V gene lookup returns CDR1 MDHEN and CDR2 SYDVKM. The CDR3 loop spans 15 amino acids. CDR3 amino acids: CASSQTSRGTNEQFF. The CDR3 bases are TGTGCCAGCAGCCAGACTAGCAGGGGGACCAATGAGCAGTTCTTC.

This clonotype occurred a few times. This chain links TRBV7-6 with TRBJ1-2, with 8 nucleotides matching TRBD1. There are 14 residues in the CDR3. From germline, CDR1 is SGHVS and CDR2 FNYEAQ. Losses at the gene ends were 5 bases for V and 2 bases for J; bases not matched to a gene: 4. The CDR3 is CASSPRTGNYGYTF. CDR3 nucleotides: TGTGCCAGCAGCCCCCGGACAGGGAACTATGGCTACACCTTC. Full variable domain (missing parts from reference TRBV7-6 and TRBJ1-2): GAGVSQSPRYKVTKRGQDVALRCDPISGHVSLYWYRQALGQGPEFLTYFNYEAQQDKSGLPNDRFSAERPEGSISTLTIQRTEQRDSAMYRCASSPRTGNYGYTFGSGTRLTVV.

The chain joins TRBV5-6 to TRBJ2-1; 9 bases align to TRBD1. Per germline, CDR1 SGHDT and CDR2 YYEEEE. The length of the CDR3 is 14 residues. J was trimmed by 9 bases and V by 1 base; bases with no gene match: 5. This chain's CDR3 is CASSLPTGGVEQFF. Written as DNA, the CDR3 is TGTGCCAGCAGCTTGCCTACAGGGGGCGTTGAGCAGTTCTTC.

This chain joins TRBV14 and TRBJ2-7; TRBD2 agrees at 8 bases. CDR3 length: 15 residues. J gave up 3 bases and V 0 bases, and 4 bases lay outside the gene matches. CDR1 is SGHDN, CDR2 FVKESK, per germline. The chain's CDR3 is CASSQEVAGIYEQYF. The CDR3 nucleotides are TGTGCCAGCAGCCAAGAGGTAGCGGGAATCTACGAGCAGTACTTC.

This clonotype has more than one count but fewer than ten. The J gene is TRBJ1-6, the V gene TRBV7-2; D not certain. Germline V gene lookup returns CDR1 SGHTA and CDR2 FQGNSA. Trimming shortened V by 5 bases and J by 9 bases, and 17 bases separated the two germline ends. The CDR3 consists of 15 residues. For the CDR3, the DNA is TGTGCCAGCAGCCCCACTACGGGGTGGGCTTCACCCCTCCACTTT. Its protein product is CASSPTTGWASPLHF.

The V gene is TRBV6-5, the J gene TRBJ2-2; D possibly corresponds to TRBD1 (6 bases). Deletions cut 5 bases from V and 1 base from J, with 14 bases between. This CDR3 is built from 16 residues. Germline V lookup: CDR1 MNHEY, CDR2 SVGAGI. CDR3 region: CASSRRGTRNTGELFF. In DNA, the CDR3 is TGTGCCAGCAGTCGAAGGGGGACACGGAACACCGGGGAGCTGTTTTTT.

The chain joins TRBV7-2 to TRBJ1-1, with 8 positions matching TRBD1. The CDR3 has 13 amino acids. V was pared by 6 bases and J by 4 bases, with 4 bases of the junction left unmatched. The germline V gene encodes CDR1 SGHTA and CDR2 FQGNSA. The DNA for the CDR3 is TGTGCCAGCAGACTACAGGGGGGCACTGAAGCTTTCTTT. Translating gives CASRLQGGTEAFF.

CDR3 nucleotide sequence: TGTGCCAGCAGTACCAGACTAGCGGGGGCCCAGCAGTACTTC. Its translation is CASSTRLAGAQQYF. The J gene is TRBJ2-7, the V gene TRBV27; 12 bases match TRBD2. The germline CDR1 and CDR2 sequences are MNHEY and SMNVEV (reference sequence). Trimming at V came to 5 bases and at J to 8 bases, leaving 7 bases not matched to a gene. The CDR3 contains 14 residues.

This clonotype was counted a few times. V and J are TRBV4-1 and TRBJ2-2; D unresolved. Germline assignment: CDR1 MGHRA and CDR2 YSYEKL. The CDR3 sequence is 13 residues long. V was pared by 1 base and J by 6 bases, with 6 bases between. CDR3 sequence reads: CASSQVVPGELFF. CDR3 nucleotides: TGCGCCAGCAGCCAAGTAGTCCCCGGGGAGCTGTTTTTT.

V gene TRBV15 combines with J gene TRBJ2-7; 9 bases line up with TRBD1. V dropped 1 base and J dropped 0; count of bases not matched to a gene: 7. Germline CDR1 is LNHNV and CDR2 is YYDKDF (reference sequence). This CDR3 spans 17 amino acids. The CDR3 spells CATSRGGTGYPSYEQYF. The DNA of the CDR3 is TGTGCCACCAGCAGAGGCGGGACAGGGTACCCCTCCTACGAGCAGTACTTC.

This chain joins TRBV7-9 and TRBJ1-4, with D possibly being TRBD1 (6 bases). In germline, CDR1 is SEHNR, CDR2 FQNEAQ (reference sequence). The V gene lost 4 bases and the J gene lost 0 bases, with 9 bases spanning the gap. The CDR3 has 15 residues. CDR3 bases: TGTGCCAGCAGCTCAAGGACAGCAACTAATGAAAAACTGTTTTTT. Translation gives CASSSRTATNEKLFF.

This chain uses TRBV7-2 with TRBJ2-3; D may correspond to TRBD1 or TRBD2 (7 bases each). This CDR3 spans 15 amino acids. Germline loops: CDR1 SGHTA, CDR2 FQGNSA. V was pared by 6 bases and J by 3 bases, with 16 bases between. The CDR3 coding sequence is TGTGCCAGCAGGTTACAGGGGCGGGGGACAGATACGCAGTATTTT. Amino acid sequence: CASRLQGRGTDTQYF.

This chain uses TRBV20-1 with TRBJ2-7, with D tentatively TRBD1 (6 bases). The CDR3 is 13 amino acids. V lost 0 bases, J lost 3 bases, and 9 bases lay in between. Germline V gives CDR1 DFQATT, CDR2 SNEGSKA (reference sequence). CDR3 sequence (DNA): TGCAGTGCTAGAGATGCCAGGGGCTACGAGCAGTACTTC. Its translation: CSARDARGYEQYF.

This clonotype was recorded only once. The chain uses TRBV27 and TRBJ2-4; 7 bases map to TRBD2. The germline gives CDR1 MNHEY, CDR2 SMNVEV (reference sequence). V was pared by 11 bases and J by 12 bases, with 4 bases of the junction left unmatched. The CDR3 contains 9 residues. DNA for the CDR3: TGTGCCCAGCGGGGTGATCAGTACTTC. This codes for CAQRGDQYF.

The V call is TRBV10-3, the J call TRBJ2-6; D unclear. This CDR3 comprises 14 residues. Germline values: CDR1 ENHRY, CDR2 SYGVKD. V dropped 8 bases and J dropped 1 base, with 9 bases sitting between them. The CDR3 DNA reads TGTGCCATCCGAGTGGGGTCTGGGGCCAACGTCCTGACTTTC. Its translation: CAIRVGSGANVLTF.

This chain connects TRBV2 to TRBJ2-1; possibly TRBD1 or TRBD2 for D (5 bases each). Germline CDR1 reads SNHLY; CDR2 reads FYNNEI. V dropped 8 bases and J dropped 3 bases, with 11 bases sitting between them. The CDR3 totals 13 residues. The CDR3 here is CASRRGDYNEQFF. DNA for the CDR3: TGTGCCAGCCGCCGAGGGGACTACAATGAGCAGTTCTTC.

This clonotype came up a few times. CDR3 residues: CASSQRTSGGHIEQFF. In nucleotides, the CDR3 is TGTGCCAGCAGCCAACGTACTAGCGGGGGTCACATTGAGCAGTTCTTC. This sequence joins TRBV7-2 and TRBJ2-1; 11 bases are a match to TRBD2. The CDR3 runs to 16 residues. CDR1 and CDR2 (germline): SGHTA, FQGNSA. Germline trimming cut 5 bases from V and 9 bases from J; bases unmatched to any gene: 12.

This clonotype was seen only a few times. The gene calls are TRBV5-4 and TRBJ2-3, with D possibly matching TRBD2 (6 bases). The V and J ends lost 0 bases and 6 bases respectively, with 20 bases between them. Germline V gene sequence: CDR1 SGHNT, CDR2 YYREEE (reference sequence). The CDR3 contains 17 residues. The CDR3 loop reads CASSLDPGTLGTDTQYF. The CDR3, as DNA: TGTGCCAGCAGCTTGGACCCCGGGACTCTAGGAACCGATACGCAGTATTTT.

A few counts support this clonotype. The chain is built from TRBV28 and TRBJ2-1, with D tentatively TRBD2 (6 bases). CDR1 and CDR2 (germline): MDHEN, SYDVKM. V lost 1 base and J lost 9, with 10 bases in between. There are 13 residues in the CDR3. CDR3 nucleotides: TGTGCCAGCAGTTTATTGGAGGGCACTGAGCAGTTCTTC. This codes for CASSLLEGTEQFF.

The chain links TRBV29-1 to TRBJ1-5; D possibly corresponds to TRBD1 (6 bases). The germline V gene encodes CDR1 SQVTM and CDR2 ANQGSEA. With 7 bases removed from V and 4 bases from J, the gap between germline ends came to 14 bases. This CDR3 contains 13 residues. CDR3 loop: CSARRGENQPQHF. CDR3 nucleotides: TGCAGCGCGCGCAGGGGAGAAAATCAGCCCCAGCATTTT.

This sequence joins TRBV6-1 and TRBJ2-1; D is ambiguous. From germline, CDR1 is MNHNS and CDR2 SASEGT. The CDR3 totals 15 residues. Between the trimmed V and J ends, which lost 2 bases and 3 bases, there was a span of 11 bases. The CDR3 nucleotides are TGTGCCAGCAGTGAACTGCGTTACAACTACAATGAGCAGTTCTTC. It translates to CASSELRYNYNEQFF.

The rearrangement uses TRBV7-2 and TRBJ1-4; 9 nucleotides match TRBD1. The CDR3 is 15 amino acids. The V and J ends lost 4 bases and 8 bases, in that order; junction bases with no gene match: 8. Per the germline V gene, CDR1 is SGHTA and CDR2 is FQGNSA. The CDR3 reads CASSSYRGLGEKLFF. The CDR3, as DNA: TGTGCCAGCAGCTCCTACAGGGGGCTTGGCGAAAAACTGTTTTTT.

A word on this clonotype: One end of the junction varies from germline; a read error may be responsible. This chain links TRBV4-1 with TRBJ2-1; 10 bases fit TRBD2. The CDR3 runs to 17 residues. The V gene's germline CDR1 is MGHRA and CDR2 YSYEKL. CDR3 amino acids: CASMASGGRSSYNEQFF. The CDR3 coding sequence is TGTGCCAGCATGGCTAGCGGGGGTCGAAGCTCCTACAATGAGCAGTTCTTC.

This clonotype came up a few times. The chain uses TRBV6-1 and TRBJ2-2; 8 bases are a match to TRBD1. The CDR3 has 17 residues. In germline, CDR1 is MNHNS, CDR2 SASEGT. The V and J ends lost 3 bases and 6 bases, in that order; junction bases with no gene match: 12. CDR3 residues: CASSELVAGGGSGELFF. The CDR3 DNA reads as TGTGCCAGCAGTGAGCTGGTGGCAGGGGGCGGGTCCGGGGAGCTGTTTTTT.

The chain is built from TRBV20-1 and TRBJ2-7; no clear D gene. Between the trimmed V and J ends, which lost 5 bases and 2 bases, there was a span of 10 bases. CDR3 length equals 12 residues. The V gene's germline CDR1 is DFQATT and CDR2 SNEGSKA (reference sequence). CDR3 amino acids: CSAFPEAYEQYF. CDR3 nucleotide sequence: TGCAGTGCTTTCCCCGAGGCCTACGAGCAGTACTTC.